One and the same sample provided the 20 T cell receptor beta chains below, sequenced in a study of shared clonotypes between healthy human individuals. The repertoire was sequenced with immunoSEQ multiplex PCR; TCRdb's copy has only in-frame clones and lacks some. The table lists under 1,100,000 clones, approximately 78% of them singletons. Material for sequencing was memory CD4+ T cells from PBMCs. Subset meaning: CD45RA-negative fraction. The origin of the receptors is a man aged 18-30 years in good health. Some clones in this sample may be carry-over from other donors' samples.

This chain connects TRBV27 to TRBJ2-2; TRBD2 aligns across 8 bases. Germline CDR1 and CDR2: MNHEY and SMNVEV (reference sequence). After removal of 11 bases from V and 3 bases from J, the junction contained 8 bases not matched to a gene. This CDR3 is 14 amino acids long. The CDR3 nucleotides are TGTGCCTGCAAGCGGGAGTTATACACCGGGGAGCTGTTTTTT. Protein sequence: CACKRELYTGELFF.

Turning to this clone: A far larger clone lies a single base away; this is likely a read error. The CDR3 reads CASSPGTSVCNEQFF. The CDR3, as DNA: TGTGCCAGCAGCCCCGGGACTAGCGTTTGCAATGAGCAGTTCTTC. The chain joins TRBV9 to TRBJ2-1, with 10 bases aligning to TRBD2. In germline, CDR1 is SGDLS, CDR2 YYNGEE. Unmatched junction bases numbered 7, after V lost 4 bases and J lost 6 bases. The CDR3 has 15 amino acids.

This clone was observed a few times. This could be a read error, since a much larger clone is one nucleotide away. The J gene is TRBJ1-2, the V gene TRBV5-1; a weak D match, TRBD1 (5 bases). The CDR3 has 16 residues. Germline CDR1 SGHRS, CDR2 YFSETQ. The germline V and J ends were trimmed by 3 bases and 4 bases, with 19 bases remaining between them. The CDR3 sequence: CASSSSLGDYSYGYTF. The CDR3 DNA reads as TGCGCCAGCAGCTCCTCCTTAGGGGATTACAGCTATGGCTACACCTTC.

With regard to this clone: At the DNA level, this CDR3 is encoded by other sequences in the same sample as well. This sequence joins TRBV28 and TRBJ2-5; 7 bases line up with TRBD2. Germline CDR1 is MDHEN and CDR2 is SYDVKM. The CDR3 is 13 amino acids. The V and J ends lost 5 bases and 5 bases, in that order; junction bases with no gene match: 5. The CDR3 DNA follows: TGTGCCAGCAGTCCCCCCGGGGGGGAGACCCAGTACTTC. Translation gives CASSPPGGETQYF.

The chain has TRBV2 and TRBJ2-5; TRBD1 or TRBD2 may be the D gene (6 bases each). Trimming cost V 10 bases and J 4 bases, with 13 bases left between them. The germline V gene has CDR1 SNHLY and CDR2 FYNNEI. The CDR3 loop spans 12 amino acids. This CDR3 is CATMGGGETQYF. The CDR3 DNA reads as TGTGCCACCATGGGGGGCGGAGAGACCCAGTACTTC.

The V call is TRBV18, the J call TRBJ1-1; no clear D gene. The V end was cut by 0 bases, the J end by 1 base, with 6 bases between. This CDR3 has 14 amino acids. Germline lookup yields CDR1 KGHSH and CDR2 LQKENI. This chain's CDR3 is CASSPPGGNTEAFF. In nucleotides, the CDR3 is TGTGCCAGCTCACCACCAGGCGGGAACACTGAAGCTTTCTTT. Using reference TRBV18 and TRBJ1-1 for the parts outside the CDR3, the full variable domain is NAGVMQNPRHLVRRRGQEARLRCSPMKGHSHVYWYRQLPEEGLKFMVYLQKENIIDESGMPKERFSAEFPKEGPSILRIQQVVRGDSAAYFCASSPPGGNTEAFFGQGTRLTVV.

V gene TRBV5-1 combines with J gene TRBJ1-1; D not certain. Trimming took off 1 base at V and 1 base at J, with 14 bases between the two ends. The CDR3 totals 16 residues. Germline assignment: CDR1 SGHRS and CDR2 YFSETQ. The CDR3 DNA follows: TGCGCCAGCAGCTTGACCACCCCACGGGGGAACACTGAAGCTTTCTTT. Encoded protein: CASSLTTPRGNTEAFF.

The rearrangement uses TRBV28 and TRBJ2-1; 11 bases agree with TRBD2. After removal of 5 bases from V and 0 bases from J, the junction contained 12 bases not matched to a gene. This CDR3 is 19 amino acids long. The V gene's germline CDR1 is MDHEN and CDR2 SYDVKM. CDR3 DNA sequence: TGTGCCAGCAGTCAGAATAGCGGGAGGGCCCGGAGCTCCTACAATGAGCAGTTCTTC. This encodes CASSQNSGRARSSYNEQFF. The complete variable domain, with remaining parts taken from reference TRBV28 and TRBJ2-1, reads DVKVTQSSRYLVKRTGEKVFLECVQDMDHENMFWYRQDPGLGLRLIYFSYDVKMKEKGDIPEGYSVSREKKERFSLILESASTNQTSMYLCASSQNSGRARSSYNEQFFGPGTRLTVL.

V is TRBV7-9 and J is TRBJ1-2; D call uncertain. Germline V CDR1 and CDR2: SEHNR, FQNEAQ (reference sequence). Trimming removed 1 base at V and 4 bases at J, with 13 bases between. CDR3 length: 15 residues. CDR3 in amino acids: CASSLGFRTRYGYTF. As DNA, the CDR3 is TGTGCCAGCAGCTTAGGATTCAGGACCCGCTATGGCTACACCTTC.

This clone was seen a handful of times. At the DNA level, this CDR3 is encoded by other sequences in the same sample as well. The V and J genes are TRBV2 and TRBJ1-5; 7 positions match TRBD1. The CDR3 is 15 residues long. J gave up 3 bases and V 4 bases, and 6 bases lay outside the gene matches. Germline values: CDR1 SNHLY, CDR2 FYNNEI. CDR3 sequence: CASSGTGGYNQPQHF. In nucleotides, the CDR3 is TGTGCCAGCAGTGGGACAGGTGGATACAATCAGCCCCAGCATTTT.

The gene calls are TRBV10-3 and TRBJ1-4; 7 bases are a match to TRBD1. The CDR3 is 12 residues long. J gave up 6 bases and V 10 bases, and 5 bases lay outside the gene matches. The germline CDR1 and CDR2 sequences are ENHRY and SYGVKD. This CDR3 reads CATRQGDEKLFF. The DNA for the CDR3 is TGTGCCACTAGACAGGGAGATGAAAAACTGTTTTTT.

CDR3 sequence (DNA): TGTGCCAGCAGGGAGACTAGCGGGAGCGGTACGCAGTATTTT. Its protein is CASRETSGSGTQYF. The J gene is TRBJ2-3, the V gene TRBV6-1; 12 nucleotides match TRBD2. The CDR3 runs to 14 residues. The J segment lost 8 bases and the V segment lost 6 bases, leaving 6 bases of the junction unmatched. Germline-derived CDR1 and CDR2 are MNHNS and SASEGT.

The CDR3 loop reads CASSRVLAGGGSSSYNEQFF. The CDR3 DNA is TGTGCCAGCAGCCGAGTCCTAGCGGGAGGGGGTTCGAGCTCCTACAATGAGCAGTTCTTC. This rearrangement joins TRBV4-2 to TRBJ2-1; 12 bases align to TRBD2. V lost 4 bases to trimming and J lost 0 bases; unmatched junction nucleotides: 13. This CDR3 contains 20 residues. Germline-derived CDR1 and CDR2 are LGHNA and YNFKEQ.

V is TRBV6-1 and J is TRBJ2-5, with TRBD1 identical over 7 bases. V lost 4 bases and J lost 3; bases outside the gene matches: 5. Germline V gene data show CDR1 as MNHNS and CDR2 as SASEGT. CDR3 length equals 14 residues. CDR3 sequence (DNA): TGTGCCAGCAGTGGACAGGGTACCAAAGAGACCCAGTACTTC. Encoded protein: CASSGQGTKETQYF.

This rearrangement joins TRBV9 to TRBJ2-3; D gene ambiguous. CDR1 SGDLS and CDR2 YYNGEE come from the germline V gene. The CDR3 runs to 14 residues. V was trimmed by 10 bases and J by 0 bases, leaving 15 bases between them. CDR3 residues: CASGAGLSTDTQYF. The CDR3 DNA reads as TGTGCCTCTGGAGCCGGCCTCAGCACAGATACGCAGTATTTT.

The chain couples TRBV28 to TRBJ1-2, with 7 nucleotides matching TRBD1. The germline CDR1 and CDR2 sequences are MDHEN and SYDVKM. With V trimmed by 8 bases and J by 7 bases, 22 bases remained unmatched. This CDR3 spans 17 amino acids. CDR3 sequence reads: CASCAADLEGALSGYTF. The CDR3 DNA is TGTGCCAGCTGTGCCGCCGATTTGGAGGGGGCGTTGAGTGGCTACACCTTC.

CDR3 residues: CASSLHRDRETQYF. CDR3 DNA sequence: TGTGCCAGCAGCTTACACCGGGACAGGGAGACCCAGTACTTC. The V call is TRBV7-2, the J call TRBJ2-5, with 8 bases fitting TRBD1. Trimming took 2 bases from V and 5 from J; bases not matched to a gene: 4. The length of the CDR3 is 14 residues. Per the germline V gene, CDR1 is SGHTA and CDR2 is FQGNSA. The full variable domain, completed using reference TRBV7-2 and TRBJ2-5, is GAGVSQSPSNKVTEKGKDVELRCDPISGHTALYWYRQSLGQGLEFLIYFQGNSAPDKSGLPSDRFSAERTGGSVSTLTIQRTQQEDSAVYLCASSLHRDRETQYFGPGTRLLVL.

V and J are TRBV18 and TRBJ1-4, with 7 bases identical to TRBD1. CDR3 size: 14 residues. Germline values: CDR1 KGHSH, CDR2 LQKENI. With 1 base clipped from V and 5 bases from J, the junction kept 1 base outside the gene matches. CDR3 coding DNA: TGTGCCAGCTCACCACAGGGACAGAATGAAAAACTGTTTTTT. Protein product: CASSPQGQNEKLFF.

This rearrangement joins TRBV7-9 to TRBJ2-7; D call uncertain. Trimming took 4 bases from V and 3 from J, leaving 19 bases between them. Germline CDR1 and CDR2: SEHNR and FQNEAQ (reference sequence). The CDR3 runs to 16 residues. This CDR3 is CASSSIIRAVDYEQYF. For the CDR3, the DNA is TGTGCCAGCAGCTCCATCATAAGGGCAGTAGACTACGAGCAGTACTTC.

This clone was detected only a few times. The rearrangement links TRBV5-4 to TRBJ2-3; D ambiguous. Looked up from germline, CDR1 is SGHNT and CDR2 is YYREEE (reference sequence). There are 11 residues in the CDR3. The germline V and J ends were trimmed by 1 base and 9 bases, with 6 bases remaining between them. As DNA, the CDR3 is TGTGCCAGCAGCTTGCAGACCACGCAGTATTTT. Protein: CASSLQTTQYF.